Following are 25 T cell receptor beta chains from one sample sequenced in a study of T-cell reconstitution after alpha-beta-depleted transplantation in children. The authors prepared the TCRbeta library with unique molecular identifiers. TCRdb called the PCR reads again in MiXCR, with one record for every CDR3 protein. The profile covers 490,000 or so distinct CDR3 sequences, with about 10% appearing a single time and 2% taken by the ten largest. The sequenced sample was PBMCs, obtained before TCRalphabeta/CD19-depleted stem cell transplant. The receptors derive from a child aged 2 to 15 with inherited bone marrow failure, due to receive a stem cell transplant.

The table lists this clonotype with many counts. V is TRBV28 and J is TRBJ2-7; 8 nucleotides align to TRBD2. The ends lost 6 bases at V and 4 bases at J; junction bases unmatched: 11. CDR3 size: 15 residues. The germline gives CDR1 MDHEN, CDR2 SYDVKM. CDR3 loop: CASRASLAGLYEQYF. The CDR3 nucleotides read TGTGCCAGCAGGGCCTCATTAGCGGGACTTTACGAGCAGTACTTC.

The CDR3 loop reads CASSEGLEGAASYEQYF. The DNA for the CDR3 is TGTGCCAGCAGTGAAGGACTCGAGGGGGCCGCTTCCTACGAGCAGTACTTC. The gene calls are TRBV2 and TRBJ2-7; TRBD1 matches 7 bases. Germline-derived CDR1 and CDR2 are SNHLY and FYNNEI. J was trimmed by 1 base and V by 1 base; bases with no gene match: 10. The CDR3 spans 17 residues.

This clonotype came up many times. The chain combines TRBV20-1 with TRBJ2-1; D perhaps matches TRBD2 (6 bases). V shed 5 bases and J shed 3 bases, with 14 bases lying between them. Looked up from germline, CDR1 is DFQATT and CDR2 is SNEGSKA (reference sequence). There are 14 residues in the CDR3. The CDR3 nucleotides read TGCAGTGCTTGGTACGGGAGCGGCTACAATGAGCAGTTCTTC. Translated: CSAWYGSGYNEQFF.

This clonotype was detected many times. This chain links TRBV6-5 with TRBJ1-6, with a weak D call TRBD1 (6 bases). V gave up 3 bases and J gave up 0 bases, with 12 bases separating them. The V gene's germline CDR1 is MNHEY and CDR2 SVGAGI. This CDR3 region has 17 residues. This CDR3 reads CASSYKGGTSYNSPLHF. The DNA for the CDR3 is TGTGCCAGCAGTTATAAGGGGGGCACCTCCTATAATTCACCCCTCCACTTT.

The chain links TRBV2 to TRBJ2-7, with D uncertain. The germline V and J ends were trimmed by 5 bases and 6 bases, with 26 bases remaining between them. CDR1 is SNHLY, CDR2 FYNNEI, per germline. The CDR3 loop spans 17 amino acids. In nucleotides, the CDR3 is TGTGCCAGCAGTCAAGATTCGCACTGGAGAGGATTCGTCGAGCAGTACTTC. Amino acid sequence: CASSQDSHWRGFVEQYF. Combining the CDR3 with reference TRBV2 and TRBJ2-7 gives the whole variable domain EPEVTQTPSHQVTQMGQEVILRCVPISNHLYFYWYRQILGQKVEFLVSFYNNEISEKSEIFDDQFSVERPDGSNFTLKIRSTKLEDSAMYFCASSQDSHWRGFVEQYFGPGTRLTVT.

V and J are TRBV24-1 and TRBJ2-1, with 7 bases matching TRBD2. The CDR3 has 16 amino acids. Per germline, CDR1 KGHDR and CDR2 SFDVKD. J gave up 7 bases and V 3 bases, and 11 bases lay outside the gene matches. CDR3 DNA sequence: TGTGCCACCAGTGATGTAGGGGCGGGAGCCCATAATGAGCAGTTCTTC. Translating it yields CATSDVGAGAHNEQFF.

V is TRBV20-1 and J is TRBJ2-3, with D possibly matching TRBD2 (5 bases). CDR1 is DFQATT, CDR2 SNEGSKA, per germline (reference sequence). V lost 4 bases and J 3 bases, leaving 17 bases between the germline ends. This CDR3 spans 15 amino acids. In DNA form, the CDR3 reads TGCAGTGCTACGAGCCTAAGCGGATGGACAGATACGCAGTATTTT. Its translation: CSATSLSGWTDTQYF.

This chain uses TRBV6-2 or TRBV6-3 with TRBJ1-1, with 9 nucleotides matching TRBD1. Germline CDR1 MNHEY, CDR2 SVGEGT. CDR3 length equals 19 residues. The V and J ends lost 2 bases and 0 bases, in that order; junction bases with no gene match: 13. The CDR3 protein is CASSYKVGTGGAMNTEAFF. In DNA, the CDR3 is TGTGCCAGCAGTTACAAGGTCGGAACAGGGGGCGCGATGAACACTGAAGCTTTCTTT.

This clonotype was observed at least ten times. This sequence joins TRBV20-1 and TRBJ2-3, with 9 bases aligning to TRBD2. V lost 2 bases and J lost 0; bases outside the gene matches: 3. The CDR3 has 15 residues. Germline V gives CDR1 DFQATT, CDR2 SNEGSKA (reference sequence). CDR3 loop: CSARPGTSSTDTQYF. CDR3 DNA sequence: TGCAGTGCTAGACCCGGGACTAGCAGCACAGATACGCAGTATTTT.

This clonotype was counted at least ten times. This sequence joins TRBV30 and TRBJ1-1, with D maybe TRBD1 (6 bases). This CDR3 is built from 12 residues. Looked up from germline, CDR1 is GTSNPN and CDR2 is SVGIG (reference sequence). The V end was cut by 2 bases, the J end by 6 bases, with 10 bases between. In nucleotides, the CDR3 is TGTGCCTGGAGTCCGACAGGATCTGAAGCTTTCTTT. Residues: CAWSPTGSEAFF.

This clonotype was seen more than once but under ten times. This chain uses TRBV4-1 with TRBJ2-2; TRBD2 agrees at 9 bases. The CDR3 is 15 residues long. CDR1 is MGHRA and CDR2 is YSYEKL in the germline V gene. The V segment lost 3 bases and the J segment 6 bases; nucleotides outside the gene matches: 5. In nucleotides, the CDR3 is TGCGCCAGCAGCCATAGCGGGAGCGGTTCCGGGGAGCTGTTTTTT. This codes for CASSHSGSGSGELFF.

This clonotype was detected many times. CDR3 in DNA: TGTGCCAGCAGTACCACGACGGAGCCTGAAAAACTGTTTTTT. It codes for CASSTTTEPEKLFF. The rearrangement uses TRBV27 and TRBJ1-4, with D uncertain. Trimming removed 5 bases from V and 7 bases from J, with 14 bases in between. CDR1 and CDR2 from the germline V gene are MNHEY and SMNVEV (reference sequence). The CDR3 covers 14 residues. The whole variable domain, filled in from reference TRBV27 and TRBJ1-4, reads EAQVTQNPRYLITVTGKKLTVTCSQNMNHEYMSWYRQDPGLGLRQIYYSMNVEVTDKGDVPEGYKVSRKEKRNFPLILESPSPNQTSLYFCASSTTTEPEKLFFGSGTQLSVL.

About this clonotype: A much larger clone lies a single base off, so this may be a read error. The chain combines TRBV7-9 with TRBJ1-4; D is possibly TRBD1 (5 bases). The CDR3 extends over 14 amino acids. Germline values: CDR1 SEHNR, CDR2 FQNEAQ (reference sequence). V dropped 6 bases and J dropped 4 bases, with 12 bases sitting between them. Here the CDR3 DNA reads TGTGCCAGCAGAAGGACATCAAATAATGAAAAACTGTTTTTT. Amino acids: CASRRTSNNEKLFF.

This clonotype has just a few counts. The DNA of the CDR3 is TGTGCCAGCAGCCGGCGACTAGCGGGAGTTGAGACCCAGTACTTC. Translating it yields CASSRRLAGVETQYF. This chain joins TRBV5-4 and TRBJ2-5; 12 bases are shared with TRBD2. In germline, CDR1 is SGHNT, CDR2 YYREEE (reference sequence). The CDR3 totals 15 residues. The V segment lost 4 bases and the J segment 5 bases; nucleotides outside the gene matches: 6.

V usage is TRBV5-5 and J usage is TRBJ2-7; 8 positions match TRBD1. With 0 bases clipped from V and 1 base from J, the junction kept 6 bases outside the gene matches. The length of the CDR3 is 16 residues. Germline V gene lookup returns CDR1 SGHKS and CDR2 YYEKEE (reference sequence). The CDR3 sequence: CASSLGTGKGSYEQYF. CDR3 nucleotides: TGTGCCAGCAGCTTGGGGACAGGGAAGGGGTCCTACGAGCAGTACTTC.

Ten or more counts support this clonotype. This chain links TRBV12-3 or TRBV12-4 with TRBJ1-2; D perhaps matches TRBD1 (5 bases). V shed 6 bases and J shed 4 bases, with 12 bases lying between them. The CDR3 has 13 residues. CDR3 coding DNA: TGTGCCAGCAGCACCGACAGTCTCTATGGCTACACCTTC. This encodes CASSTDSLYGYTF.

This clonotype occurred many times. The DNA for the CDR3 is TGTGCCAGCAAGGGTGGTTTTGGGGGCGAAAAACTGTTTTTT. Its translation is CASKGGFGGEKLFF. The genes are TRBV6-1 and TRBJ1-4, with D possibly matching TRBD1 (6 bases). The ends were cut back, 7 bases at V and 8 bases at J, with 17 bases in the middle. The CDR3 extends over 14 amino acids. CDR1 and CDR2 (germline): MNHNS, SASEGT.

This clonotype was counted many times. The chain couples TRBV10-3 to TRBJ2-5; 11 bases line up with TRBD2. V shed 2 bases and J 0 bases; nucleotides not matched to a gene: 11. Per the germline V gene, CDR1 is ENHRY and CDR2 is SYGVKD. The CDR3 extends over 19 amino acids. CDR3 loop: CAISEVPGASGRNQETQYF. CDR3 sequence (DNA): TGTGCCATCAGTGAGGTGCCTGGGGCTAGCGGGAGGAACCAAGAGACCCAGTACTTC.

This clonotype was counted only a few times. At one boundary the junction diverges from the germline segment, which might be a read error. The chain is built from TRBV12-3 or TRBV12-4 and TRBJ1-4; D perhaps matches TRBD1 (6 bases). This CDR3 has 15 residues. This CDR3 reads CPSSPTGSLNEKLFF. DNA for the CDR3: TGTCCCAGCAGTCCTACAGGGTCCCTCAATGAAAAACTGTTTTTT.

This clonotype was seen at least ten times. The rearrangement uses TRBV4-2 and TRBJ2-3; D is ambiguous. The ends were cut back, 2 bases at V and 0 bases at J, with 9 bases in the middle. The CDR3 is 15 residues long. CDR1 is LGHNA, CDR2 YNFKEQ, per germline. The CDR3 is CASSQTMTSTDTQYF. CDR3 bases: TGTGCCAGCAGCCAAACAATGACTAGCACAGATACGCAGTATTTT.

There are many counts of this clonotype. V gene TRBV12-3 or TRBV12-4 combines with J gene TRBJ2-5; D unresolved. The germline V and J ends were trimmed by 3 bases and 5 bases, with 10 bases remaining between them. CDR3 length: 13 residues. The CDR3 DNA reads TGTGCCAGCAGTTTTGCGGAGTCCGAGACCCAGTACTTC. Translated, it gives CASSFAESETQYF.

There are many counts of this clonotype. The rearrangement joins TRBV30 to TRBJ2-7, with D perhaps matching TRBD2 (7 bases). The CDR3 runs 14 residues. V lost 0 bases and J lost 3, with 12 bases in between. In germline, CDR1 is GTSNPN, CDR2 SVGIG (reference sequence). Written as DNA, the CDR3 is TGTGCCTGGAGTGTAGGCGGGGGCGACTACGAGCAGTACTTC. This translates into CAWSVGGGDYEQYF.

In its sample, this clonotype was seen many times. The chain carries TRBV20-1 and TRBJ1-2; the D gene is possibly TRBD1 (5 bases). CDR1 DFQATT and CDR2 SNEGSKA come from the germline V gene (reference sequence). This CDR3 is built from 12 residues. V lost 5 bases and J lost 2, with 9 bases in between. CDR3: CSAPRQNYGYTF. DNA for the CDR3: TGCAGTGCTCCACGACAGAACTATGGCTACACCTTC.

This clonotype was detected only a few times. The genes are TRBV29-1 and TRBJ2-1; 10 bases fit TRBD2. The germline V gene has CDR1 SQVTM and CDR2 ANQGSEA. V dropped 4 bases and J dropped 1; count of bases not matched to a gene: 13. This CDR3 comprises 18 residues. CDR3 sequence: CSVAGSPSGSGSYNEQFF. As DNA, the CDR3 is TGCAGCGTTGCAGGGTCGCCTAGCGGGAGTGGGTCCTACAATGAGCAGTTCTTC.

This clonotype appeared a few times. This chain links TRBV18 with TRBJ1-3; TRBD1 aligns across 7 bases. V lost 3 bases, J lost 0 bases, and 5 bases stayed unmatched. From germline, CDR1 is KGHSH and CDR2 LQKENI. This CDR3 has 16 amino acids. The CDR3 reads CASSPTGPSSGNTIYF. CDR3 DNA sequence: TGTGCCAGCTCACCGACAGGGCCTAGCTCTGGAAACACCATATATTTT.